This TCR beta chain came from a study of blood T cell repertoires in COVID-19. Libraries were prepared by immunoSEQ multiplex PCR; TCRdb keeps only in-frame clonotypes and omits some of them. Of approximately 300,000 clones listed, 70% to 90% were seen once; the top ten hold approximately 5%. In germline, CDR1 is KGHSH, CDR2 LQKENI. V was pared by 5 bases and J by 5 bases, with 2 bases of the junction left unmatched. The CDR3 is 14 amino acids. This clonotype originated in a woman in her 30s who had recovered from COVID-19. The sample was PBMCs or T cells enriched from blood (not recorded which). V usage is TRBV18 and J usage is TRBJ1-6; 8 nucleotides align to TRBD1. The CDR3 region is CASSVQGDNSPLHF. The DNA of the CDR3 is TGTGCCAGCTCAGTACAGGGGGATAATTCACCCCTCCACTTT.